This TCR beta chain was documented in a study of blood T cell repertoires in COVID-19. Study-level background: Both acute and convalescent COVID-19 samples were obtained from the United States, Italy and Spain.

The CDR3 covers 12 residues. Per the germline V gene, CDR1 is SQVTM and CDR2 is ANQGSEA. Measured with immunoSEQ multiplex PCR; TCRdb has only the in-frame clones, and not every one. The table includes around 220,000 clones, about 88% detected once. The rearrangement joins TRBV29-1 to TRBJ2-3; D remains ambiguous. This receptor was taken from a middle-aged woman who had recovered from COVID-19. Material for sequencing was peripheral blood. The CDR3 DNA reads TGCGCAGTTGAGCAGGGCACAGATACGCAGTATTTT. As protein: CAVEQGTDTQYF.